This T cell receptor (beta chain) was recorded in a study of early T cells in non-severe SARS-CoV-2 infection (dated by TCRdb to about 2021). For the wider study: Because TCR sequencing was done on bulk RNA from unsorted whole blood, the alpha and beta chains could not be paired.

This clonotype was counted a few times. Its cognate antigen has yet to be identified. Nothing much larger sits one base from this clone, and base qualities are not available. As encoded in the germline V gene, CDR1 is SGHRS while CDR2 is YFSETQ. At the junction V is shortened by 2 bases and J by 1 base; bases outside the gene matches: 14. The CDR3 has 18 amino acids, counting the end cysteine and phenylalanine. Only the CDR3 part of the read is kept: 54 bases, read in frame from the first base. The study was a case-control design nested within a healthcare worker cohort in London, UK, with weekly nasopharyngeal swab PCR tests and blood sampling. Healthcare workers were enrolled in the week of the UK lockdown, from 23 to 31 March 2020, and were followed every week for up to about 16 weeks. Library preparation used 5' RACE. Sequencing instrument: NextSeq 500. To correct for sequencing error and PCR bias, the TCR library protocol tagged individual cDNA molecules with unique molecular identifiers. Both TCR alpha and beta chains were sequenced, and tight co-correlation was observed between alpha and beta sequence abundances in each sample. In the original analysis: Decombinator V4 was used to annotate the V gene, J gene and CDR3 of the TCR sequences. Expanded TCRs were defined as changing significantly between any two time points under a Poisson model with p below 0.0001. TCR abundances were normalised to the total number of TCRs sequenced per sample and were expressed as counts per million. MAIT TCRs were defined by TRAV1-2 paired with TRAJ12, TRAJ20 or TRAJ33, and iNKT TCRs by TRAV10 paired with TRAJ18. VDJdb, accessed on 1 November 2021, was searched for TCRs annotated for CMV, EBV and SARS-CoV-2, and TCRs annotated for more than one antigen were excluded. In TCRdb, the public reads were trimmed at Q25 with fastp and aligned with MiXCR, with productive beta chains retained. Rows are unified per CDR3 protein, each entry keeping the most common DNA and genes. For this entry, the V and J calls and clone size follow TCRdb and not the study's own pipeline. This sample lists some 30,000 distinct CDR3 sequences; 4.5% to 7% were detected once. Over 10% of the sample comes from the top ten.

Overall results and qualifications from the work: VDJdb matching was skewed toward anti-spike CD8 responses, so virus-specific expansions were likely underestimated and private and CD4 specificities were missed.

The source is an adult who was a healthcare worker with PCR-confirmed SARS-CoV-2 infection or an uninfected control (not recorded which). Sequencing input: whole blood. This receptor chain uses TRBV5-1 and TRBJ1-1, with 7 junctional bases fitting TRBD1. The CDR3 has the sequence CASSFGRDRALPNTEAFF. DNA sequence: TGCGCCAGCAGCTTCGGCCGGGACAGAGCCCTTCCGAACACTGAAGCTTTCTTT.